This TCR beta chain was observed in a study of memory CD8 T cells in hepatitis C reinfection (TCRdb year 2017). Background on the whole study: Among the donors, a few cleared two back-to-back HCV infections on their own, whereas two got rid of a primary infection but ended up chronically infected after reinfection. A case counted as HCV reinfection when an HCV RNA test came back positive after two negative tests taken at least 60 days apart. Late or post reinfection samples were obtained 12 to 24 weeks after detection of reinfection. In about five donors, the study followed the TCR beta repertoire of virus-specific CD8 T cells over time through an HCV reinfection episode. Between the late 2000s and the early 2010s, 5 or 6 reinfection cases with stored pre-reinfection samples were identified. Participants who had resolved a prior HCV infection were followed every 3 months in the reinfection study. The paper's findings and limits, for the study overall: Because the study included only a handful of donors, definitive conclusions about public clonotypes linked to secondary clearance could not be reached.

The sample's time point label, in plain terms: late/post reinfection, 12 to 24 weeks after detection. Sorted cells were sequenced directly ex vivo, with no in vitro expansion before TCR sequencing. The donors were people who inject drugs and were enrolled in the Montreal Acute Hepatitis C Cohort Study (HEPCO) in Canada. Total naive CD8 T cells, sorted as viable CD3+ CD8+ CD45RO-, came from a couple of donors at all three reinfection time points as controls. Before sorting, cryopreserved peripheral blood mononuclear cells were thawed, and CD8 T cells were purified from the thawed cells. Negative selection with the MACS CD8+ T cell Isolation Kit was used to enrich CD8 T cells. Cell sorting was done on a BD FACSAria II sorter with FACSDiva software, and data were analyzed with FlowJo. The library was built by means of the immunoSEQ multiplex PCR assay. Genomic DNA was pulled from the sorted cells, and the automated high-throughput method of Adaptive Biotechnologies was used to sequence the TCR beta V, D and J regions. A two-step, bias-controlled multiplex PCR was used to amplify the CDR3 regions. Amplified TCR beta libraries were sequenced on an Illumina instrument. The published analysis was carried out like this. Demultiplexed reads were processed to lower amplification and sequencing bias, and the IMGT database was used to assign CDR3 sequences to gene families. ImmunoSEQ software version 2.0 was used to analyze the repertoire data. Out-of-frame sequences and sequences containing stop codons in the CDR3 were removed from the clonotype lists. Any clonotype with a frequency under 0.01% was left out, since that frequency corresponded to less than one cell. Richness was computed as observed richness divided by input cell number, and evenness as Shannon entropy divided by log observed richness. To measure repertoire diversity and how similar the repertoire was between time points, Simpson diversity and Morisita-Horn overlap indices were applied. Clonotypes were grouped as dominant (>1%), sub-dominant (0.5-0.99%), low abundance (0.1-0.49%) or lowest abundance (<0.1%). A germline index was derived by subtracting total nucleotide additions from total CDR3 length and dividing the result by total CDR3 length. The source is immuneACCESS, and TCRdb retained only in-frame sequences with V and J called. Part of the clones is not carried over; for the studies checked, unresolved V genes explain less than half of this, and the remainder is unexplained. The DNA was the basis for D and trimming; V, J and clone size are from that table. Across this sample there are about 43,000 clones, with approximately 89% seen only once. Of the sample, roughly 0.7% falls within the top ten clones.

From V the trimming removes 5 bases and from J it removes 3 bases, while the gene matches leave 13 bases of the junction unaccounted for. The CDR3 holds 17 amino acids from the cysteine to the phenylalanine. Just CDR3 DNA is preserved here, 51 bases in frame from base 1. In the germline V gene, CDR1 corresponds to MDHEN and CDR2 to SYDVKM. Concerning this clone itself: Its antigen remains undetermined. Per-base quality was not reported, and no clone a single base away is much larger than it.

Source material: naive CD8+ T cells sorted from blood. The cell subset or site label here, explained by the study, means: total naive CD8+CD45RO- T cells. The clonotype comes from a man aged 18-30 years with hepatitis C virus infection. The sequence joins TRBV28 to TRBJ1-1, with 9 bases aligning to TRBD1. The CDR3 has the sequence CASSPGTGLLADTEAFF. The nucleotides read TGTGCCAGCAGTCCCGGGACAGGGTTATTAGCGGACACTGAAGCTTTCTTT.